This T cell receptor (beta chain) came from a study of T cell responses to AZD1222 COVID-19 vaccine. Sequencing was performed with immunoSEQ multiplex PCR; in TCRdb, only in-frame clones are kept and a portion is missing. The sample records tens of thousands of clones, over 80% being singletons. Deletions cut 4 bases from V and 4 bases from J, with 10 bases between. Germline CDR1 and CDR2: GTSNPN and SVGIG (reference sequence). The CDR3 loop spans 12 amino acids. The source material was peripheral blood, sampled on day 0 of MenACWY control vaccination. The receptor was isolated from an adult in good health. V is TRBV30 and J is TRBJ2-5; D is perhaps TRBD2 (6 bases). Here the CDR3 reads CAWKDGGETQYF. Written as DNA, the CDR3 is TGTGCCTGGAAGGACGGGGGAGAGACCCAGTACTTC.